Below are 29 T cell receptor beta chains sequenced from a single sample in a study of T cells in tuberculosis. Assay: immunoSEQ multiplex PCR; the TCRdb copy retains only in-frame clones and omits some. Among 30,000 to 35,000 clones listed, 80% to 95% were seen once. The source material was PBMCs. The receptor source for this set is a donor under 30 with latent tuberculosis or without tuberculosis infection.

The chain combines TRBV20-1 with TRBJ2-3, with D unclear. The CDR3 loop spans 11 amino acids. Germline V gives CDR1 DFQATT, CDR2 SNEGSKA (reference sequence). V was shortened by 7 bases and J by 4 bases, with 9 bases between the two germline ends. As DNA, the CDR3 is TGCAGTGTTTCAGAACCAGATACGCAGTATTTT. Translated, it gives CSVSEPDTQYF.

In this sample, this clone turned up a few times. The chain couples TRBV6-5 to TRBJ2-7; D perhaps matches TRBD1 (6 bases). The CDR3 extends over 15 amino acids. V lost 5 bases, J lost 1 base, and 15 bases lay in between. The germline gives CDR1 MNHEY, CDR2 SVGAGI. Here the CDR3 reads CASSKGQNPSYEQYF. CDR3 coding DNA: TGTGCCAGCAGTAAAGGACAGAACCCTTCCTACGAGCAGTACTTC.

The CDR3 spells CASSALLGAPTEAFF. Written as DNA, the CDR3 is TGTGCCAGCAGCGCTCTGCTTGGGGCGCCCACTGAAGCTTTCTTT. This chain links TRBV9 with TRBJ1-1; tentatively, D is TRBD1 (5 bases). Between the trimmed V and J ends, which lost 3 bases and 4 bases, there was a span of 16 bases. The CDR3 spans 15 residues. The V gene's germline CDR1 is SGDLS and CDR2 YYNGEE.

V is TRBV7-2 and J is TRBJ2-3; the D gene is possibly TRBD2 (5 bases). The CDR3 has 15 residues. CDR1 and CDR2 (germline): SGHTA, FQGNSA. Trimming shortened V by 2 bases and J by 6 bases, and 15 bases separated the two germline ends. CDR3 nucleotide sequence: TGTGCCAGCAGCTTATATTGGCTAGCTGGCGATACGCAGTATTTT. Translating gives CASSLYWLAGDTQYF.

This chain links TRBV13 with TRBJ2-7; D is perhaps TRBD2 (7 bases). Germline CDR1 reads PRHDT; CDR2 reads FYEKMQ (reference sequence). The CDR3 length is 14 residues. V was pared by 1 base and J by 3 bases, with 10 bases between. The CDR3 sequence is CASSLEGGSYEQYF. CDR3 DNA: TGTGCCAGCAGCTTAGAGGGGGGGAGCTACGAGCAGTACTTC. Full variable domain (outside the CDR3, taken from reference TRBV13 and TRBJ2-7): AAGVIQSPRHLIKEKRETATLKCYPIPRHDTVYWYQQGPGQDPQFLISFYEKMQSDKGSIPDRFSAQQFSDYHSELNMSSLELGDSALYFCASSLEGGSYEQYFGPGTRLTVT.

The chain is built from TRBV5-1 and TRBJ2-3, with D unclear. Germline V lookup: CDR1 SGHRS, CDR2 YFSETQ. Trimming shortened V by 0 bases and J by 4 bases, and 6 bases separated the two germline ends. This CDR3 is 13 amino acids long. The CDR3 DNA reads as TGCGCCAGCAGCTTGGAATGGCCAGATACGCAGTATTTT. Translated: CASSLEWPDTQYF.

The chain combines TRBV7-6 with TRBJ2-3, with TRBD2 identical over 11 bases. V gave up 0 bases and J gave up 6 bases; unmatched junction bases: 8. Germline assignment: CDR1 SGHVS and CDR2 FNYEAQ. This CDR3 is built from 17 residues. As DNA, the CDR3 is TGTGCCAGCAGCTTAGCGGGACTAGCGGATAAGACCGATACGCAGTATTTT. Its translation is CASSLAGLADKTDTQYF.

The chain carries TRBV4-2 and TRBJ1-6; possibly TRBD1 for D (5 bases). V lost 1 base and J lost 2, with 12 bases in between. In germline, CDR1 is LGHNA, CDR2 YNFKEQ. CDR3 length equals 17 residues. CDR3 in amino acids: CASSQVSGGAYNSPLHF. Written as DNA, the CDR3 is TGTGCCAGCAGCCAAGTATCGGGGGGGGCCTATAATTCACCCCTCCACTTT.

The rearrangement joins TRBV4-1 to TRBJ1-3; D uncertain. CDR1 MGHRA and CDR2 YSYEKL come from the germline V gene. CDR3 length: 16 amino acids. Trimming stripped 0 bases from V and 1 base from J, with 10 bases between. The CDR3 DNA follows: TGCGCCAGCAGCCAAGACCGGTTCTCGTCTGGAAACACCATATATTTT. Residues: CASSQDRFSSGNTIYF.

The chain recombines TRBV9 with TRBJ2-3, with 11 bases fitting TRBD2. The CDR3 length is 17 residues. In germline, CDR1 is SGDLS, CDR2 YYNGEE. V was pared by 0 bases and J by 4 bases, with 7 bases of the junction left unmatched. CDR3 amino acids: CASSVELLAGAADTQYF. The CDR3 DNA follows: TGTGCCAGCAGCGTAGAGTTACTAGCGGGGGCGGCAGATACGCAGTATTTT.

This clone occurred once. The chain is built from TRBV9 and TRBJ2-7; D perhaps matches TRBD2 (6 bases). Germline V lookup: CDR1 SGDLS, CDR2 YYNGEE. The CDR3 consists of 15 residues. V lost 0 bases and J 0 bases, leaving 10 bases between the germline ends. The CDR3 protein is CASSVGGESSYEQYF. CDR3 DNA: TGTGCCAGCAGCGTAGGCGGGGAGAGCTCCTACGAGCAGTACTTC.

The chain is built from TRBV7-9 and TRBJ1-2; 10 bases are a match to TRBD1. This CDR3 region has 16 residues. In germline, CDR1 is SEHNR, CDR2 FQNEAQ (reference sequence). The V gene end was trimmed by 5 bases and the J gene end by 5 bases; junction bases not matched to a gene: 11. DNA of the CDR3: TGTGCCAGCAGCCCAACCGTCGACAGGGGGCGGTATGGCTACACCTTC. Translation: CASSPTVDRGRYGYTF.

The chain recombines TRBV29-1 with TRBJ1-5; 7 positions agree with TRBD1. This CDR3 region has 13 residues. Trimming cost V 7 bases and J 3 bases; bases outside gene matches: 6. The germline V gene encodes CDR1 SQVTM and CDR2 ANQGSEA. The CDR3 DNA follows: TGCAGCGGGTGGCAGGGGGACAATCAGCCCCAGCATTTT. Its protein is CSGWQGDNQPQHF.

The J gene is TRBJ2-5, the V gene TRBV6-6; 11 nucleotides match TRBD2. There are 13 residues in the CDR3. J lost 5 bases, V lost 11 bases, and 7 bases had no gene match. The germline V gene has CDR1 MNHNY and CDR2 SVGAGI (reference sequence). CDR3: CACSGRAAETQYF. CDR3 nucleotides: TGTGCCTGTAGCGGGAGGGCCGCCGAGACCCAGTACTTC.

The V call is TRBV5-1, the J call TRBJ2-3; possibly TRBD2 for D (6 bases). Germline CDR1 and CDR2: SGHRS and YFSETQ. The CDR3 is made up of 14 amino acids. Trimming took 0 bases from V and 12 from J, leaving 17 bases between them. CDR3 sequence: CASSLGPSDRRQYF. The CDR3 region has the DNA TGCGCCAGCAGCTTGGGCCCTAGCGACCGTAGACAGTATTTT.

The CDR3 protein is CASSFDGGNYGYTF. CDR3 DNA sequence: TGTGCCAGCAGCTTCGATGGGGGGAACTATGGCTACACCTTC. This chain uses TRBV5-6 with TRBJ1-2; a possible D gene is TRBD1 (5 bases). CDR1 is SGHDT and CDR2 is YYEEEE in the germline V gene. The V and J ends lost 2 bases and 2 bases respectively, with 10 bases between them. The CDR3 covers 14 residues. Complete variable domain (other parts from reference TRBV5-6 and TRBJ1-2): DAGVTQSPTHLIKTRGQQVTLRCSPKSGHDTVSWYQQALGQGPQFIFQYYEEEERQRGNFPDRFSGHQFPNYSSELNVNALLLGDSALYLCASSFDGGNYGYTFGSGTRLTVV.

The chain employs TRBV5-4 and TRBJ2-1, with a possible D match to TRBD2 (6 bases). The V gene lost 0 bases and the J gene lost 3 bases, with 10 bases spanning the gap. CDR3 length equals 15 residues. Germline V CDR1 and CDR2: SGHNT, YYREEE (reference sequence). CDR3 sequence (DNA): TGTGCCAGCAGCTTGGGGCGGGGTGGCTACAATGAGCAGTTCTTC. It specifies CASSLGRGGYNEQFF.

A few counts support this clone. The CDR3: CASSPRQVGGSYEQYF. In DNA, the CDR3 is TGTGCCAGCTCACCAAGGCAGGTGGGGGGATCCTACGAGCAGTACTTC. The genes are TRBV18 and TRBJ2-7, with D possibly TRBD2 on 6 matching bases. Trimming cost V 2 bases and J 1 base, with 15 bases left between them. The germline V gene encodes CDR1 KGHSH and CDR2 LQKENI. This CDR3 contains 16 residues.

The V gene is TRBV10-3, the J gene TRBJ1-2; D is unresolved. CDR1 and CDR2 (germline): ENHRY, SYGVKD. The V gene lost 3 bases and the J gene lost 4 bases, with 15 bases spanning the gap. There are 15 residues in the CDR3. The CDR3 reads CAISDPEGLRYGYTF. The CDR3 DNA sequence: TGTGCCATCAGTGACCCGGAAGGACTGCGCTATGGCTACACCTTC.

Only one count was recorded for this clone. The chain uses TRBV2 and TRBJ1-6; 8 bases map to TRBD1. In germline, CDR1 is SNHLY, CDR2 FYNNEI. This CDR3 contains 14 residues. The V gene end was trimmed by 7 bases and the J gene end by 7 bases; junction bases not matched to a gene: 6. CDR3 nucleotides: TGTGCCAGCATGAGGACAGGGAGAAATTCACCCCTCCACTTT. It is translated as CASMRTGRNSPLHF.

V gene TRBV4-1 combines with J gene TRBJ2-1, with 7 bases fitting TRBD2. The CDR3 contains 15 residues. The V gene's germline CDR1 is MGHRA and CDR2 YSYEKL. V dropped 2 bases and J dropped 6; count of bases not matched to a gene: 7. The CDR3 reads CASSQRYGGINEQFF. The CDR3 coding sequence is TGCGCCAGCAGCCAACGATACGGGGGGATCAATGAGCAGTTCTTC.

The V and J genes are TRBV5-1 and TRBJ2-1; 10 bases map to TRBD1. Unmatched junction bases numbered 7, after V lost 6 bases and J lost 4 bases. CDR1 SGHRS and CDR2 YFSETQ come from the germline V gene. The CDR3 runs 15 residues. Written as DNA, the CDR3 is TGCGCCAGCACCGAGGGGACAGGGGAATACAATGAGCAGTTCTTC. Translating gives CASTEGTGEYNEQFF.

V is TRBV19 and J is TRBJ2-1, with 10 nucleotides matching TRBD1. The CDR3 runs to 13 residues. CDR1 is LNHDA, CDR2 SQIVND, per germline (reference sequence). The trim removed 8 bases at V and 8 bases at J, leaving 6 bases unmatched. This chain's CDR3 is CASSGQGLDEQFF. CDR3 sequence (DNA): TGTGCCAGTTCGGGACAGGGGTTGGATGAGCAGTTCTTC.

This rearrangement joins TRBV7-8 to TRBJ1-3; D unclear. Trimming shortened V by 7 bases and J by 0 bases, and 7 bases separated the two germline ends. The CDR3 runs to 13 residues. Germline CDR1 is SGHVS and CDR2 is FQNEAQ. Here the CDR3 DNA reads TGTGCCAGCACGGGTAGCTCTGGAAACACCATATATTTT. Amino acid sequence: CASTGSSGNTIYF.

This clone is a singleton in its sample. The V call is TRBV4-3, the J call TRBJ2-5; 8 bases align to TRBD2. The CDR3 covers 17 residues. J lost 4 bases, V lost 1 base, and 11 bases had no gene match. Germline values: CDR1 LGHNA, CDR2 YSLEER. This CDR3 reads CASSQAGPGLEGETQYF. Here the CDR3 DNA reads TGCGCCAGCAGCCAAGCCGGACCGGGACTAGAAGGAGAGACCCAGTACTTC.

The chain recombines TRBV2 with TRBJ2-5; a weak D match, TRBD1 (6 bases). Germline V gives CDR1 SNHLY, CDR2 FYNNEI. The CDR3 spans 15 residues. V was shortened by 6 bases and J by 6 bases, with 20 bases between the two germline ends. CDR3 nucleotide sequence: TGTGCCAGCAGGCTCACAGGGTTTGGCGTAAAGACCCAGTACTTC. Protein: CASRLTGFGVKTQYF.

The gene calls are TRBV5-1 and TRBJ2-3; 10 nucleotides agree with TRBD2. The germline CDR1 and CDR2 sequences are SGHRS and YFSETQ. V lost 4 bases and J lost 5; bases outside the gene matches: 10. The CDR3 is made up of 16 amino acids. DNA for the CDR3: TGCGCCAGCAGCAGTGGATCAAGCGGGAGGGTAGATACGCAGTATTTT. This sequence encodes CASSSGSSGRVDTQYF.

The gene calls are TRBV30 and TRBJ1-5; perhaps TRBD1 as D (6 bases). The ends were cut back, 8 bases at V and 7 bases at J, with 18 bases in the middle. There are 13 residues in the CDR3. Germline V gives CDR1 GTSNPN, CDR2 SVGIG (reference sequence). Here the CDR3 reads CALERGGGQPQHF. The CDR3 nucleotides read TGTGCCCTAGAAAGGGGGGGTGGACAGCCCCAGCATTTT.

The chain couples TRBV28 to TRBJ1-2; no definite D call. CDR1 is MDHEN and CDR2 is SYDVKM in the germline V gene. The CDR3 totals 20 residues. The V gene lost 1 base and the J gene lost 3 bases, with 27 bases spanning the gap. The CDR3 sequence is CASSLLLIKSFGEFDYGYTF. Here the CDR3 DNA reads TGTGCCAGCAGTTTATTACTAATTAAAAGTTTCGGGGAGTTTGACTATGGCTACACCTTC.